Listed below are T cell receptor beta chains from one sample, sequenced in a study of blood T cell repertoires in COVID-19. Libraries were prepared by immunoSEQ multiplex PCR; TCRdb keeps only in-frame clonotypes and omits some of them. The sample includes about 170,000 clones, roughly 86% of them seen just once. Specimen: peripheral blood. These receptors all come from an older man with acute or convalescent COVID-19. CDR3s include the opening cysteine and the closing phenylalanine or tryptophan. The D gene is left open where the match is weak. Some rows mark clone size as missing; the rest say once, few, many or name a class of expanded clone.

TRBJ2-1 | - | TRBV5-1 | - | CASSSGQTYNEQFF | TGCGCCAGCAGCTCTGGACAGACCTACAATGAGCAGTTCTTC
TRBJ1-6 | - | TRBV20-1 | - | CSASHSSYNSPLHF | TGCAGTGCTAGTCACAGTTCCTATAATTCACCCCTCCACTTT
TRBJ2-1 | TRBD2 | TRBV4-3 | - | CASSQDLRTSGNEQFF | TGCGCCAGCAGCCAAGATCTTCGGACTAGCGGTAATGAGCAGTTCTTC
TRBJ1-2 | - | TRBV28 | few | CASSPGNYGYTF | TGTGCCAGCAGTCCAGGGAACTATGGCTACACCTTC
TRBJ1-6 | - | TRBV5-5 | - | CASSLTGLNSPLHF | TGTGCCAGCAGCTTAACAGGGCTTAATTCACCCCTCCACTTT
TRBJ2-5 | TRBD1 | TRBV2 | - | CARQGAGETQYF | TGTGCCCGGCAGGGGGCGGGGGAGACCCAGTACTTC
TRBJ2-1 | - | TRBV28 | - | CASSSNRRGGGFEQFF | TGTGCCAGCAGCTCCAACAGGCGGGGAGGCGGATTTGAGCAGTTCTTC
TRBJ2-3 | - | TRBV5-6 | - | CASSRDTSTDTQYF | TGTGCCAGCAGCCGGGACACTAGCACAGATACGCAGTATTTT
TRBJ2-5 | - | TRBV5-4 | - | CASSVQGLQETQYF | TGTGCCAGCAGCGTACAGGGACTACAAGAGACCCAGTACTTC
TRBJ1-2 | - | TRBV6-1 | once | CASSEDPGYGYTF | TGTGCCAGCAGTGAAGACCCAGGCTATGGCTACACCTTC
TRBJ2-5 | TRBD1 | TRBV5-5 | - | CASSTGTDFQETQYF | TGTGCCAGCAGTACCGGGACAGACTTCCAAGAGACCCAGTACTTC
TRBJ1-5 | TRBD1 | TRBV5-6 | - | CASSFGGQGFGQPQHF | TGTGCCAGCAGCTTCGGCGGACAGGGATTTGGACAGCCCCAGCATTTT
TRBJ1-3 | TRBD1 | TRBV9 | - | CASSVEGQFGNTIYF | TGTGCCAGCAGCGTAGAGGGACAGTTTGGAAACACCATATATTTT
TRBJ1-1 | - | TRBV5-5 | - | CASSLAGGETEAFF | TGTGCCAGCAGCTTGGCCGGGGGGGAGACTGAAGCTTTCTTT
TRBJ2-2 | TRBD1 | TRBV15 | - | CATSRGQGNTGELFF | TGTGCCACCAGCCGGGGACAGGGAAACACCGGGGAGCTGTTTTTT
TRBJ2-5 | TRBD1 | TRBV3-1/TRBV3-2 | - | CASSLDREETQYF | TGTGCCAGCAGCCTGGACAGGGAAGAGACCCAGTACTTC
TRBJ2-1 | TRBD2 | TRBV5-1 | - | CASSLTSGSNEQFF | TGCGCCAGCAGCTTGACTAGCGGGAGTAACGAGCAGTTCTTC
TRBJ1-2 | - | TRBV5-1 | - | CASSSFRGSNYGYTF | TGCGCCAGCAGCTCGTTTCGGGGGTCTAACTATGGCTACACCTTC
TRBJ1-1 | - | TRBV6-5 | - | CASIQFRLAFF | TGTGCCAGCATCCAGTTCCGCTTAGCTTTCTTT
TRBJ2-5 | TRBD1 | TRBV4-3 | - | CASSQDRGQGAGETQYF | TGCGCCAGCAGCCAAGATCGTGGACAGGGGGCGGGAGAGACCCAGTACTTC
TRBJ2-3 | - | TRBV6-5 | - | CASSYVSARDTQYF | TGTGCCAGCAGTTACGTGTCGGCGCGGGATACGCAGTATTTT
TRBJ2-2 | - | TRBV5-1 | - | CASSLADTGELFF | TGCGCCAGCAGCTTGGCCGACACCGGGGAGCTGTTTTTT
TRBJ2-1 | TRBD1 | TRBV5-5 | - | CASSSDRGYNEQFF | TGTGCCAGCAGTTCTGACAGGGGCTACAATGAGCAGTTCTTC
TRBJ1-5 | - | TRBV12-3/TRBV12-4 | few | CASTLGEGQPQHF | TGTGCCAGCACCCTCGGGGAAGGCCAGCCCCAGCATTTT
TRBJ2-7 | - | TRBV7-2 | - | CASSSGVGIGEKQYF | TGTGCCAGCAGCTCCGGAGTTGGGATCGGGGAAAAGCAGTACTTC
TRBJ2-3 | - | TRBV5-4 | - | CASSLGGGGVTDTQYF | TGTGCCAGCAGCTTGGGAGGGGGCGGGGTCACAGATACGCAGTATTTT
TRBJ2-3 | - | TRBV7-7 | once | CASSKQFTTTADTQYF | TGTGCTAGCAGCAAACAATTTACTACTACGGCAGATACGCAGTATTTT
TRBJ2-3 | TRBD2 | TRBV9 | - | CASSVEGRGARDTQYF | TGTGCCAGCAGCGTAGAGGGGCGGGGGGCAAGAGATACGCAGTATTTT
TRBJ2-3 | TRBD2 | TRBV19 | - | CASTPLAGGTDTQYF | TGTGCCAGTACCCCGCTAGCGGGGGGCACAGATACGCAGTATTTT
TRBJ2-2 | - | TRBV7-3 | - | CASSPSRDIIVPGELFF | TGTGCCAGCAGCCCATCAAGAGACATAATCGTCCCCGGGGAGCTGTTTTTT
TRBJ2-1 | TRBD2 | TRBV29-1 | - | CSVPQGGGGAREQFF | TGCAGCGTCCCCCAAGGGGGCGGGGGGGCCCGAGAGCAGTTCTTC
TRBJ2-5 | - | TRBV7-9 | - | CASTTTAGTGETQYF | TGTGCCAGCACCACAACCGCGGGAACCGGGGAGACCCAGTACTTC
TRBJ2-1 | TRBD2 | TRBV7-2 | once | CASSLRSGSGYNEQFF | TGTGCCAGCAGCTTAAGGAGCGGGAGTGGCTACAATGAGCAGTTCTTC
TRBJ2-6 | - | TRBV28 | - | CASSSVGANVLTF | TGTGCCAGCAGTTCAGTGGGGGCCAACGTCCTGACTTTC
TRBJ1-3 | - | TRBV5-1 | - | CASSPTVSGNTIYF | TGCGCCAGCAGCCCCACGGTCTCTGGAAACACCATATATTTT
TRBJ1-5 | - | TRBV19 | - | CASSILPGDSNQPQHF | TGTGCCAGTAGTATTCTCCCAGGGGACAGCAATCAGCCCCAGCATTTT
TRBJ2-3 | - | TRBV5-1 | - | CASSEGDPQGDTQYF | TGCGCCAGCTCCGAAGGAGACCCCCAAGGAGATACGCAGTATTTT
TRBJ2-7 | - | TRBV7-8 | - | CASSPRFRGSYEQYF | TGTGCCAGCAGCCCCCGGTTTCGAGGGTCCTACGAGCAGTACTTC
TRBJ2-4 | - | TRBV3-1/TRBV3-2 | - | CASSQAENIQYF | TGTGCCAGCAGCCAAGCCGAAAACATTCAGTACTTC
TRBJ2-5 | - | TRBV6-5 | - | CASTPKGGAYETQYF | TGTGCCAGCACCCCTAAGGGGGGGGCGTACGAGACCCAGTACTTC
TRBJ2-1 | TRBD1 | TRBV5-1 | - | CASSLEGGSYNEQFF | TGCGCCAGCAGCTTGGAAGGGGGCTCTTACAATGAGCAGTTCTTC
TRBJ2-1 | - | TRBV6-5 | - | CASIFSGSYNEQFF | TGTGCCAGCATCTTTAGCGGCTCCTACAATGAGCAGTTCTTC
TRBJ1-5 | - | TRBV12-5 | - | CASGLIRGSNQPQHF | TGTGCTAGTGGTTTGATACGGGGGAGCAATCAGCCCCAGCATTTT
TRBJ2-7 | - | TRBV28 | - | CASSSPSGFSYEQYF | TGTGCCAGCAGTTCTCCTAGTGGGTTCTCCTACGAGCAGTACTTC
TRBJ2-2 | - | TRBV29-1 | - | CSAHRVPGELFF | TGCAGCGCCCACAGGGTTCCCGGGGAGCTGTTTTTT
TRBJ2-5 | TRBD2 | TRBV4-1 | - | CASSQASGGGETQYF | TGCGCCAGCAGCCAAGCTAGCGGGGGAGGGGAGACCCAGTACTTC
TRBJ2-3 | - | TRBV15 | - | CATRSGVVADTQYF | TGTGCCACCAGGAGCGGAGTTGTCGCAGATACGCAGTATTTT
TRBJ2-1 | TRBD1 | TRBV2 | many | CASSEGTGVLGQFF | TGTGCCAGCAGTGAAGGGACAGGGGTATTGGGGCAGTTCTTC
TRBJ1-3 | - | TRBV25-1 | - | CASSEPGTGNTIYF | TGTGCCAGCAGTGAGCCGGGTACTGGAAACACCATATATTTT
TRBJ2-3 | TRBD2 | TRBV7-9 | - | CASSLVGASGSVDTQYF | TGTGCCAGCAGCTTGGTTGGGGCGAGCGGGAGTGTAGATACGCAGTATTTT
TRBJ1-2 | - | TRBV6-6 | once | CASRLQGSDYGYTF | TGTGCCAGCAGACTACAGGGTAGCGACTATGGCTACACCTTC
TRBJ2-4 | TRBD2 | TRBV10-3 | - | CAISEEASGNIQYF | TGTGCCATCAGTGAAGAGGCTAGCGGAAACATTCAGTACTTC
TRBJ1-1 | - | TRBV7-9 | - | CASSFSEGNTEAFF | TGTGCCAGCAGCTTCTCGGAGGGGAACACTGAAGCTTTCTTT
TRBJ1-2 | - | TRBV27 | - | CASSLGSGLGGYTF | TGTGCCAGCAGCCTCGGGTCCGGCCTTGGGGGCTACACCTTC
TRBJ1-6 | - | TRBV4-3 | - | CASSQLKGDLNSPLHF | TGCGCCAGCAGCCAACTGAAGGGGGACCTAAATTCACCCCTCCACTTT
TRBJ2-5 | TRBD1 | TRBV5-6 | - | CASSKRQGALGETQYF | TGTGCCAGCAGTAAACGACAGGGGGCTCTTGGGGAGACCCAGTACTTC
TRBJ1-4 | - | TRBV6-6 | once | CASTGLRGNEKLFF | TGTGCCAGCACGGGACTGCGGGGTAATGAAAAACTGTTTTTT
TRBJ2-7 | - | TRBV5-5 | - | CASSLAAGSYYEQYF | TGTGCCAGCAGCTTGGCGGCGGGATCCTATTACGAGCAGTACTTC